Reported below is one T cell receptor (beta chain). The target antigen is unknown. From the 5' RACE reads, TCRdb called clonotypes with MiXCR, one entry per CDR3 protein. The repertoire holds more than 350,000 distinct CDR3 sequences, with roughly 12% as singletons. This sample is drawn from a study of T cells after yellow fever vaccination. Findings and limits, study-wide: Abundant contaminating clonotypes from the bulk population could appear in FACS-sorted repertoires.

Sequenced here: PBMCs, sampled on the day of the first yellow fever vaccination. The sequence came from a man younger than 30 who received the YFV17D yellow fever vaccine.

The CDR3 here is CSASAGISYEQYF. CDR3 bases: TGCAGTGCTAGTGCGGGAATTTCCTACGAGCAGTACTTC. V and J are TRBV20-1 and TRBJ2-7, with D possibly matching TRBD2 (6 bases). Germline CDR1 DFQATT, CDR2 SNEGSKA (reference sequence). CDR3 length: 13 amino acids. Between the trimmed V and J ends, which lost 3 bases and 1 base, there was a span of 10 bases.